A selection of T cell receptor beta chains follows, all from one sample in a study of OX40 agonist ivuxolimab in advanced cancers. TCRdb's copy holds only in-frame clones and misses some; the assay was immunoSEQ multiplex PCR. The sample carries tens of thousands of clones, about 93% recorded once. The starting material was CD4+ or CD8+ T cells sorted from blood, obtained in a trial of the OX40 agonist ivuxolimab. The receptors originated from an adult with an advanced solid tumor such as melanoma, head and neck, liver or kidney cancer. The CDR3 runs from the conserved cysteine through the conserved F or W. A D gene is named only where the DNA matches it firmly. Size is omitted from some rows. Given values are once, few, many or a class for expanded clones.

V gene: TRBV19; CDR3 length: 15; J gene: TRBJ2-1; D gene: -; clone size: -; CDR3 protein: CASSRDKLLYNEQFF; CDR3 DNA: TGTGCCAGTAGCCGGGACAAGCTGCTTTACAATGAGCAGTTCTTC
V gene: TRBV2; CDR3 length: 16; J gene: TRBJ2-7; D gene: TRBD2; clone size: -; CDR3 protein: CASRLGLAAQTYEQYF; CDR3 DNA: TGTGCCAGCAGATTGGGACTAGCGGCACAAACCTACGAGCAGTACTTC
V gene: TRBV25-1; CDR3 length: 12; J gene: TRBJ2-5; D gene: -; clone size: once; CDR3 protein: CASSEGPGTQYF; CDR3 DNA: TGTGCCAGCAGTGAGGGGCCGGGTACCCAGTACTTC
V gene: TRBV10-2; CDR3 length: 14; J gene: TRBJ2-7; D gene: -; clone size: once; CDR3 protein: CASSESGEAYEQYF; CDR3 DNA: TGCGCCAGCAGTGAGTCGGGGGAGGCCTACGAGCAGTACTTC
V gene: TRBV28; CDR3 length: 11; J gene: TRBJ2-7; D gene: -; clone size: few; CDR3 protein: CASRRLYEQYF; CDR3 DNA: TGTGCCAGCAGACGGCTCTACGAGCAGTACTTC
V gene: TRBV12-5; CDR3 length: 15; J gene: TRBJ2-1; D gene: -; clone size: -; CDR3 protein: CASGLWGLPYNEQFF; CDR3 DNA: TGTGCTAGTGGTTTGTGGGGACTTCCCTACAATGAGCAGTTCTTC
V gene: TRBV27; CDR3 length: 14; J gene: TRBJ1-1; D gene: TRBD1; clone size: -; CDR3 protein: CASSPGQGTTEAFF; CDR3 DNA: TGTGCCAGCAGTCCCGGACAGGGAACCACTGAAGCTTTCTTT
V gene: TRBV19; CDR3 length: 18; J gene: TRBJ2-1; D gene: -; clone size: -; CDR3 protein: CASSPLGGSSFSYNEQFF; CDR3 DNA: TGTGCCAGTAGTCCCCTCGGGGGTTCGAGCTTTTCCTACAATGAGCAGTTCTTC
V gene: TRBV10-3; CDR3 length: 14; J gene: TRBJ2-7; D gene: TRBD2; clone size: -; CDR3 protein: CAISESSGSYEQYF; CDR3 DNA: TGTGCCATCAGTGAGTCCAGCGGGAGCTACGAGCAGTACTTC
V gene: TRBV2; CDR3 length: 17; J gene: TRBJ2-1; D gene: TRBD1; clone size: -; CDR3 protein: CASSEGRTGVIYNEQFF; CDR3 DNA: TGTGCCAGCAGTGAAGGGAGGACAGGGGTTATATACAATGAGCAGTTCTTC
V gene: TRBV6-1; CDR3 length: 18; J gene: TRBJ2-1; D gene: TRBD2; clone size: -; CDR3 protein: CASSEAFARTSRISEQFF; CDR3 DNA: TGTGCCAGCAGTGAAGCGTTTGCCAGGACTAGCCGTATCAGTGAGCAGTTCTTC
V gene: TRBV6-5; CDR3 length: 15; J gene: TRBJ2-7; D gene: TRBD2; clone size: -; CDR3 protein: CASRRGTSGNYEQYF; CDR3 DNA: TGTGCCAGCAGGCGCGGGACTAGCGGAAACTACGAGCAGTACTTC
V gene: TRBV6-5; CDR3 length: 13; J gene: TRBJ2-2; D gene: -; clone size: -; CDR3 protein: CASSLTYTGELFF; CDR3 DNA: TGTGCCAGCAGTCTTACTTACACCGGGGAGCTGTTTTTT
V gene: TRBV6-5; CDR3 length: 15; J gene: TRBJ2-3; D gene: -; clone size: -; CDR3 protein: CASSYSRGSGYTQYF; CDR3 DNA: TGTGCCAGCAGTTACTCTCGGGGGAGTGGGTATACGCAGTATTTT
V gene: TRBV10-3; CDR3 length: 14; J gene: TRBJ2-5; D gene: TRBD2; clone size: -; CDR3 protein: CAIRPGLGTETQYF; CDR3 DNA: TGTGCCATCAGGCCGGGACTAGGGACGGAGACCCAGTACTTC
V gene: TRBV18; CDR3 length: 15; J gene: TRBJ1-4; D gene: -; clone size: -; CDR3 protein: CASSPQELVEDKLFF; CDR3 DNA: TGTGCCAGCTCACCCCAGGAGTTGGTAGAGGATAAACTGTTTTTT
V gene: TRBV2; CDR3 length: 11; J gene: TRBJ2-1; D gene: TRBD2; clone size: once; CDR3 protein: CASSAGLGKFF; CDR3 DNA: TGTGCCAGCAGTGCGGGACTAGGGAAGTTCTTC
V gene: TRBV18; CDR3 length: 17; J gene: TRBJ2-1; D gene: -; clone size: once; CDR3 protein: CASSPLRFSETYNEQFF; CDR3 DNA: TGTGCCAGCTCCCCTCTTCGGTTTAGCGAGACCTACAATGAGCAGTTCTTC